This T cell receptor beta chain was profiled in a study of T-cell memory formation after mild COVID-19. CDR1 SEHNR and CDR2 FQNEAQ come from the germline V gene (reference sequence). The CDR3 has 14 residues. V was clipped by 5 bases and J by 5 bases, with 15 bases between them. This clonotype was counted between two and nine times. Its specificity is unknown. One entry per CDR3 protein results from TCRdb running MiXCR on the 5' RACE reads. The profile shows 210,000 or so distinct CDR3 sequences, around 30% of them singletons. Overall study findings and caveats: Later expanders leaned CD4+, whereas day 15 to 85 contracting clones were balanced CD4/CD8.

V gene TRBV7-9 combines with J gene TRBJ1-1; D is possibly TRBD1 (6 bases). The sequenced sample consisted of PBMCs or a T cell subset sorted from them (not recorded which). This clonotype originated in an adult woman who had mild COVID-19 (a few samples of this study predate the infection). Cell type and time point are not known. The CDR3 loop is CASSITGRKTEAFF. The CDR3 nucleotides read TGTGCCAGCAGCATCACAGGGAGGAAGACTGAAGCTTTCTTT.